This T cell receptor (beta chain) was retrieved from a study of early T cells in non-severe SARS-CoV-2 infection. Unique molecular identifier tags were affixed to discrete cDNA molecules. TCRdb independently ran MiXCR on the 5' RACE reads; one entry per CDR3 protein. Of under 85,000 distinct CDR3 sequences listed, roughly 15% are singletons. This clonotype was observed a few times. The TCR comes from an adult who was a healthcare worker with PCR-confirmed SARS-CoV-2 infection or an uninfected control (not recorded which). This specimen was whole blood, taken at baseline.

CDR3 bases: TGCGCCAGCAGCTCTAGCGGGAGGGCCCGATACGAGCAGTACTTC. This encodes CASSSSGRARYEQYF. The rearrangement uses TRBV5-1 and TRBJ2-7, with TRBD2 identical over 12 bases. Germline V gives CDR1 SGHRS, CDR2 YFSETQ. J lost 4 bases, V lost 3 bases, and 5 bases had no gene match. CDR3 length: 15 residues.